Included here is one T cell receptor (beta chain) sequence, with context. Assay used: immunoSEQ multiplex PCR; TCRdb lists only in-frame clones, some missing. The sample yields about 2.1 million clones, around 95% seen once. The data belong to a study of shared clonotypes between healthy human individuals. This CDR3 is 13 amino acids long. Germline V lookup: CDR1 MNHEY, CDR2 SMNVEV (reference sequence). The naive CD8 subset, CD45RO-negative cells positively selected for CCR7, excluded terminally differentiated effector memory CD45RA+ cells. Input material: naive CD8+ T cells from PBMCs. The sequence was collected from a man in his late teens or twenties in good health. Some clones in this sample may be carry-over from other donors' samples. The V call is TRBV27, the J call TRBJ2-5; D unresolved. TRBJ2-7 explains the end of the DNA better; the J call may be wrong. The CDR3 is CASSLWVMGEQYF. In DNA form, the CDR3 reads TGTGCCAGCAGTTTGTGGGTGATGGGCGAGCAGTACTTC.